The next 10 T cell receptor beta chains were all read from a single sample in a study of CD8 T cells in ankylosing spondylitis. MiXCR was run by TCRdb on the 5' RACE reads, yielding one entry per CDR3 protein. Of roughly 180,000 distinct CDR3 sequences listed, around 8.9% are singletons. The sample consisted of blood, either unsorted or a sorted T cell fraction (not recorded which). The receptors derive from a female donor with ankylosing spondylitis or in good health (not recorded which).

Concerning this clonotype itself: A much bigger clone sits one base away, suggesting this may be a read error. The CDR3 loop reads CAGKSPGEETQYF. The CDR3 DNA follows: TGCGCCGGCAAATCTCCGGGAGAAGAGACCCAGTACTTC. The chain recombines TRBV5-1 with TRBJ2-5; D is possibly TRBD2 (6 bases). Between the trimmed V and J ends, which lost 10 bases and 3 bases, there was a span of 16 bases. Germline CDR1 SGHRS, CDR2 YFSETQ. This CDR3 is 13 amino acids long.

This clonotype came up a few times. The gene calls are TRBV4-1 and TRBJ2-4; the match to TRBD1 covers 8 bases. This CDR3 is built from 13 residues. J gave up 9 bases and V 5 bases, and 6 bases lay outside the gene matches. Germline V gene lookup returns CDR1 MGHRA and CDR2 YSYEKL. The CDR3 coding sequence is TGCGCCAGCAGCTTCGGACAGGGAAGCATTCAGTACTTC. Residues: CASSFGQGSIQYF.

A few counts support this clonotype. This sequence joins TRBV5-1 and TRBJ2-1; no reliable D call. CDR3 length: 14 amino acids. Germline V lookup: CDR1 SGHRS, CDR2 YFSETQ. With 0 bases removed from V and 2 bases from J, the gap between germline ends came to 6 bases. CDR3 loop: CASSLEGTYNEQFF. CDR3 nucleotide sequence: TGCGCCAGCAGCTTGGAGGGTACCTACAATGAGCAGTTCTTC.

This rearrangement joins TRBV6-1 to TRBJ2-7, with a possible D match to TRBD2 (5 bases). This CDR3 comprises 13 residues. Looked up from germline, CDR1 is MNHNS and CDR2 is SASEGT. V was pared by 7 bases and J by 2 bases, with 12 bases between. CDR3 in DNA: TGTGCCAGCACCCTGGGTAGCGCCTACGAGCAGTACTTC. Translating gives CASTLGSAYEQYF.

The chain combines TRBV5-1 with TRBJ2-2; D remains unclear. The CDR3 is 14 amino acids. Germline V lookup: CDR1 SGHRS, CDR2 YFSETQ. V was clipped by 1 base and J by 2 bases, with 6 bases between them. Written as DNA, the CDR3 is TGCGCCAGCAGCTTGACGAGCAACACCGGGGAGCTGTTTTTT. It codes for CASSLTSNTGELFF.

V gene TRBV12-5 combines with J gene TRBJ1-5, with D perhaps TRBD1 (5 bases). The germline CDR1 and CDR2 sequences are LGHNT and FRNRAP. V was clipped by 0 bases and J by 5 bases, with 14 bases between them. The CDR3 has 16 amino acids. The chain's CDR3 is CASGLVPQGLDQPQHF. The CDR3 DNA sequence: TGTGCTAGTGGTTTGGTACCCCAGGGATTGGATCAGCCCCAGCATTTT.

V is TRBV7-2 and J is TRBJ1-5; the D gene is possibly TRBD1 (5 bases). The CDR3 extends over 16 amino acids. The germline CDR1 and CDR2 sequences are SGHTA and FQGNSA. V shed 5 bases and J shed 1 base, with 15 bases lying between them. CDR3 DNA: TGTGCCAGCAGCCTCGGTGGGGCCTTCAGCAATCAGCCCCAGCATTTT. Translating gives CASSLGGAFSNQPQHF.

The table lists this clonotype with many counts. V and J are TRBV4-3 and TRBJ2-7; no clear D gene. Germline V lookup: CDR1 LGHNA, CDR2 YSLEER. The CDR3 contains 15 residues. The V gene lost 0 bases and the J gene lost 1 base, with 10 bases spanning the gap. The CDR3: CASSQDQALSYEQYF. CDR3 bases: TGCGCCAGCAGCCAAGATCAGGCATTGTCCTACGAGCAGTACTTC.

This clonotype was seen ten or more times. The chain employs TRBV24-1 and TRBJ2-4; D could derive from TRBD1 or TRBD2 (5 bases each). The V end lost 9 bases, the J end lost 3 bases, and 20 bases lay between the germline ends. Germline-derived CDR1 and CDR2 are KGHDR and SFDVKD. There are 16 residues in the CDR3. The CDR3 DNA reads as TGTGCCACCCACGAGGGACCTAGAGAGGTCAAAAACATTCAGTACTTC. Encoded protein: CATHEGPREVKNIQYF.

The chain is built from TRBV9 and TRBJ2-7; TRBD2 aligns across 9 bases. Germline CDR1 reads SGDLS; CDR2 reads YYNGEE. V gave up 4 bases and J gave up 2 bases; unmatched junction bases: 10. This CDR3 has 16 amino acids. CDR3 sequence: CASSPRDLAGPYEQYF. In DNA, the CDR3 is TGTGCCAGCAGCCCACGCGATCTAGCGGGGCCCTACGAGCAGTACTTC.